This passage covers 19 T cell receptor beta chains from one sample sequenced in a study of shared clonotypes between healthy human individuals. Assay used: immunoSEQ multiplex PCR; TCRdb lists only in-frame clones, some missing. The sample contains roughly 1,000,000 clones, approximately 80% of which appear only once. The sample comprised memory CD4+ T cells from PBMCs. Noted subset: CD45RA-negative fraction. Source of these receptors: a man between 18 and 29 years old in good health. Some clones in this sample may be carry-over from other donors' samples.

This chain links TRBV7-6 with TRBJ2-7; 14 nucleotides agree with TRBD2. CDR3 length: 14 residues. Germline CDR1 reads SGHVS; CDR2 reads FNYEAQ. Trimming cost V 5 bases and J 5 bases; bases outside gene matches: 2. CDR3 nucleotides: TGTGCCAGCAGCAAGGGACTAGCGGGAGACGAGCAGTACTTC. Its protein is CASSKGLAGDEQYF.

The chain combines TRBV27 with TRBJ1-2; D remains unclear. Trimming cost V 2 bases and J 3 bases, with 4 bases left between them. Germline V gives CDR1 MNHEY, CDR2 SMNVEV (reference sequence). The CDR3 consists of 12 residues. CDR3 DNA sequence: TGTGCCAGCAGTTTACAGGACTATGGCTACACCTTC. Translated: CASSLQDYGYTF.

The chain recombines TRBV19 with TRBJ2-3; 11 bases map to TRBD2. Germline assignment: CDR1 LNHDA and CDR2 SQIVND (reference sequence). This CDR3 region has 17 residues. V lost 1 base to trimming and J lost 5 bases; unmatched junction nucleotides: 8. The CDR3 is CASSIGTSGGLRDTQYF. The CDR3 DNA reads as TGTGCCAGTAGTATAGGTACTAGCGGGGGACTCCGAGATACGCAGTATTTT.

The rearrangement joins TRBV5-1 to TRBJ1-1; D remains unclear. Germline CDR1 and CDR2: SGHRS and YFSETQ. V gave up 2 bases and J gave up 10 bases, with 15 bases separating them. The CDR3 loop spans 13 amino acids. CDR3 nucleotide sequence: TGCGCCAGCAGCTTTAGCACGGTGAATGTAGCTTTCTTT. It yields the protein CASSFSTVNVAFF.

This rearrangement joins TRBV7-9 to TRBJ2-3, with a possible D match to TRBD2 (6 bases). The germline gives CDR1 SEHNR, CDR2 FQNEAQ (reference sequence). CDR3 length: 15 residues. V was clipped by 5 bases and J by 1 base, with 13 bases between them. DNA of the CDR3: TGTGCCAGCAGCCCTGGGACTCCGGGCACAGATACGCAGTATTTT. Translated, it gives CASSPGTPGTDTQYF.

The CDR3 is CASSAPVQGVQETQYF. The CDR3 nucleotides read TGTGCCAGCAGCGCCCCCGTACAGGGAGTCCAAGAGACCCAGTACTTC. The V call is TRBV9, the J call TRBJ2-5, with a tentative D call TRBD1 (6 bases). V shed 3 bases and J shed 1 base, with 16 bases lying between them. CDR1 and CDR2 from the germline V gene are SGDLS and YYNGEE. The CDR3 is 16 amino acids.

This clone was seen more than once but under ten times. The chain carries TRBV4-2 and TRBJ1-2, with 7 nucleotides matching TRBD1. Germline CDR1 LGHNA, CDR2 YNFKEQ. J gave up 2 bases and V 1 base, and 4 bases lay outside the gene matches. This CDR3 region has 15 residues. CDR3 bases: TGTGCCAGCAGCCAAGCCCTGGGACAGAACTATGGCTACACCTTC. Its translation is CASSQALGQNYGYTF.

This chain's CDR3 is CATHDPGYEQYF. The DNA for the CDR3 is TGCGCCACCCACGACCCAGGGTACGAGCAGTACTTC. The chain links TRBV10-2 to TRBJ2-7; TRBD1 is a possible D gene (5 bases). V was pared by 10 bases and J by 4 bases, with 14 bases between. The CDR3 has 12 amino acids. From germline, CDR1 is WSHSY and CDR2 SAAADI.

This chain connects TRBV7-8 to TRBJ1-1; 8 bases align to TRBD1. Germline CDR1 is SGHVS and CDR2 is FQNEAQ. Trimming took 4 bases from V and 4 from J; bases not matched to a gene: 11. The CDR3 runs to 16 residues. CDR3 loop: CASSSAPRDRSTEAFF. CDR3 nucleotides: TGTGCCAGCAGCTCCGCCCCCCGGGACAGGAGCACTGAAGCTTTCTTT.

The genes are TRBV9 and TRBJ2-2; TRBD2 matches at 11 bases. The CDR3 length is 18 residues. V gave up 0 bases and J gave up 4 bases; unmatched junction bases: 8. The germline gives CDR1 SGDLS, CDR2 YYNGEE. The CDR3 reads CASSVGLAGTAVTGELFF. CDR3 sequence (DNA): TGTGCCAGCAGCGTAGGACTAGCGGGAACAGCGGTCACCGGGGAGCTGTTTTTT.

Comments on this clone: The junction shows a germline mismatch at one end, possibly a read error. This chain connects TRBV7-7 to TRBJ1-4; no clear D gene. CDR3 length equals 15 residues. Germline assignment: CDR1 SSHAT and CDR2 FNYEAQ (reference sequence). CDR3 sequence reads: CASRPYGWINDKLFF. In nucleotides, the CDR3 is TGTGCCAGCAGACCATACGGGTGGATTAATGACAAACTGTTTTTT.

The CDR3 DNA sequence: TGTGCCAGCAGCGAGGACAGGGGGCTTGGCTACACCTTC. This translates into CASSEDRGLGYTF. The V and J genes are TRBV14 and TRBJ1-2; 11 bases match TRBD1. Germline V gives CDR1 SGHDN, CDR2 FVKESK. This CDR3 comprises 13 residues. V shed 5 bases, J shed 7 bases, and the junction held 3 bases outside the gene matches.

V is TRBV25-1 and J is TRBJ2-7, with a possible D match to TRBD2 (6 bases). The germline V gene has CDR1 MGHDK and CDR2 SYGVNS. Trimming shortened V by 5 bases and J by 3 bases, and 14 bases separated the two germline ends. This CDR3 spans 14 amino acids. The chain's CDR3 is CASSTGLPYYEQYF. The CDR3 nucleotides are TGTGCCAGCAGTACAGGACTACCATACTACGAGCAGTACTTC.

The chain is built from TRBV15 and TRBJ1-4; perhaps TRBD1 as D (6 bases). The germline V gene has CDR1 LNHNV and CDR2 YYDKDF (reference sequence). V lost 1 base and J lost 7, with 13 bases in between. CDR3 size: 15 residues. CDR3 residues: CATSRGGGQAEKLFF. In nucleotides, the CDR3 is TGTGCCACCAGCAGAGGTGGGGGGCAGGCTGAAAAACTGTTTTTT.

In its sample, this clone was seen once. The chain links TRBV5-8 to TRBJ1-1; the D is unclear. Germline V gene sequence: CDR1 SGHTS, CDR2 YDEGEE. CDR3 length: 12 residues. Trimming cost V 0 bases and J 11 bases, with 11 bases left between them. In DNA, the CDR3 is TGTGCCAGCAGCTTGGCCGCAATTGGTGCTTTCTTT. Translated: CASSLAAIGAFF.

V and J are TRBV27 and TRBJ2-1; 9 nucleotides line up with TRBD2. Germline-derived CDR1 and CDR2 are MNHEY and SMNVEV (reference sequence). J was trimmed by 1 base and V by 6 bases; bases with no gene match: 10. This CDR3 contains 17 residues. The CDR3 nucleotides are TGTGCCAGCAGGGCTAGCGGGAATACCCTATCCTACAATGAGCAGTTCTTC. Protein: CASRASGNTLSYNEQFF.

The sample holds a few counts of this clone. The rearrangement joins TRBV28 to TRBJ1-5; TRBD1 agrees at 9 bases. V trimming: 3 bases; J trimming: 6 bases; junction bases outside the gene matches: 3. CDR1 and CDR2 from the germline V gene are MDHEN and SYDVKM. There are 14 residues in the CDR3. In nucleotides, the CDR3 is TGTGCCAGCAGTTTCGGGACAGGGACTCAGCCCCAGCATTTT. The encoded protein is CASSFGTGTQPQHF.

The gene calls are TRBV5-8 and TRBJ1-5; 8 nucleotides agree with TRBD1. V was pared by 4 bases and J by 13 bases, with 10 bases of the junction left unmatched. The CDR3 is 13 amino acids. Germline CDR1 is SGHTS and CDR2 is YDEGEE. The CDR3 loop reads CASSNRGGISQHF. The CDR3 DNA follows: TGTGCCAGCAGCAACAGGGGGGGTATCTCGCAGCATTTT.

A remark on this clone: With a far larger clone one base away, a read error is the likely cause. V is TRBV5-6 and J is TRBJ1-2; D uncertain. This CDR3 is 13 amino acids long. Germline CDR1 is SGHDT and CDR2 is YYEEEE. The germline V and J ends were trimmed by 0 bases and 4 bases, with 7 bases remaining between them. The CDR3 bases are TGTGCCAGCAGCTTGGGAAAGTTCTATGGCTACACCTTC. Translating gives CASSLGKFYGYTF.